A selection of T cell receptor beta chains follows, all from one sample in a study of Graves' ophthalmopathy and Graves' hyperthyroidism. TCRdb called the multiplex PCR reads again in MiXCR, with one record for every CDR3 protein. The sample includes 620,000 or so distinct CDR3 sequences, 22% seen only once; the top ten take approximately 7.7%. Sequencing was performed on peripheral blood. All receptors derive from a woman aged 18-35 years with stable Graves' hyperthyroidism. Some clones in this sample may be carry-over from other donors' samples. The conserved cysteine and the conserved F or W are not part of the CDR3 here. The order of the fields is J gene, V gene, CDR3 protein.

j_call: TRBJ2-7; v_call: TRBV6-1; cdr3_aa: ASSARQPYEQY
j_call: TRBJ1-1; v_call: TRBV29-1; cdr3_aa: SVDGQRVGLRTEAF
j_call: TRBJ2-5; v_call: TRBV27; cdr3_aa: ASSKTQETQY
j_call: TRBJ1-2; v_call: TRBV5-1; cdr3_aa: ASRIEGPNPYGYT
j_call: TRBJ1-1; v_call: TRBV11-2; cdr3_aa: ASSPYLDPHWDTEAF
j_call: TRBJ2-7; v_call: TRBV6-5; cdr3_aa: ASRRDIPPYEQY
j_call: TRBJ2-2; v_call: TRBV4-1; cdr3_aa: ASSQALNTGELF
j_call: TRBJ2-7; v_call: TRBV6-1; cdr3_aa: ASTKVGGGATEQY
j_call: TRBJ1-1; v_call: TRBV2; cdr3_aa: ASGSTGMNTEAF
j_call: TRBJ1-1; v_call: TRBV29-1; cdr3_aa: SVGTGAYTEAF
j_call: TRBJ1-5; v_call: TRBV28; cdr3_aa: ASSQTDVRGEPQH
j_call: TRBJ2-7; v_call: TRBV7-3; cdr3_aa: ASSLTSGGAGTGIYEQY
j_call: TRBJ2-5; v_call: TRBV10-3; cdr3_aa: AIKGTAVQETQY
j_call: TRBJ1-1; v_call: TRBV6-4; cdr3_aa: ASSPHNTEAF
j_call: TRBJ2-7; v_call: TRBV19; cdr3_aa: ASSIPGAVNEQY
j_call: TRBJ1-1; v_call: TRBV5-1; cdr3_aa: ASSLGTGHLAEAF
j_call: TRBJ2-7; v_call: TRBV11-2; cdr3_aa: ASSLGYSKGYEQY
j_call: TRBJ1-5; v_call: TRBV4-1; cdr3_aa: ASSQVPVSNQPQH
j_call: TRBJ1-3; v_call: TRBV12-3/TRBV12-4; cdr3_aa: ATQTWGSGNTIY
j_call: TRBJ2-7; v_call: TRBV28; cdr3_aa: ASSTDYEQY
j_call: TRBJ2-2; v_call: TRBV7-3; cdr3_aa: ASSLSGGRNTGELF
j_call: TRBJ1-1; v_call: TRBV29-1; cdr3_aa: SVRQGGNTEAF
j_call: TRBJ1-2; v_call: TRBV2; cdr3_aa: TSSGTGGINGYT
j_call: TRBJ2-7; v_call: TRBV20-1; cdr3_aa: SARGERGAISYEQY
j_call: TRBJ2-7; v_call: TRBV2; cdr3_aa: ASSEEGDRGLGRCEQY
j_call: TRBJ2-4; v_call: TRBV2; cdr3_aa: ASSESQGGLLAKNIQY
j_call: TRBJ1-6; v_call: TRBV6-2/TRBV6-3; cdr3_aa: ASSSAQGGPDSPLH
j_call: TRBJ1-5; v_call: TRBV6-2/TRBV6-3; cdr3_aa: ASSYPDTTPTSQPQH
j_call: TRBJ2-3; v_call: TRBV28; cdr3_aa: ASSPMETDTQY
j_call: TRBJ1-1; v_call: TRBV30; cdr3_aa: AWSESTEAF
j_call: TRBJ1-2; v_call: TRBV7-2; cdr3_aa: ASSSNRQGGYT
j_call: TRBJ1-5; v_call: TRBV7-2; cdr3_aa: ASSLTRAGNQPQH
j_call: TRBJ1-3; v_call: TRBV4-2; cdr3_aa: ASSQGIPRLRNTIY
j_call: TRBJ1-2; v_call: TRBV18; cdr3_aa: ASSPQTGYNYGYT
j_call: TRBJ1-3; v_call: TRBV6-1; cdr3_aa: ASSRDTFSGNTIY
j_call: TRBJ2-3; v_call: TRBV20-1; cdr3_aa: SAGTPFTTDTQY
j_call: TRBJ2-5; v_call: TRBV2; cdr3_aa: ASSGTGLDGQETQY
j_call: TRBJ2-5; v_call: TRBV9; cdr3_aa: ASSPSGGAQETQY
j_call: TRBJ1-5; v_call: TRBV4-1; cdr3_aa: ASSTGQGGFPQH
j_call: TRBJ1-2; v_call: TRBV6-2/TRBV6-3; cdr3_aa: ATATGNYGYT
j_call: TRBJ2-5; v_call: TRBV6-2/TRBV6-3; cdr3_aa: ASSYSGARETQY
j_call: TRBJ1-3; v_call: TRBV2; cdr3_aa: ASTPGQVSGSTIY
j_call: TRBJ2-7; v_call: TRBV28; cdr3_aa: ASSLSQVDYEQY
j_call: TRBJ2-7; v_call: TRBV19; cdr3_aa: ASTPTGSSYEQY
j_call: TRBJ1-2; v_call: TRBV7-2; cdr3_aa: ASSLDRTSYGYT
j_call: TRBJ2-2; v_call: TRBV7-2; cdr3_aa: ASSLGRGSGELF
j_call: TRBJ2-6; v_call: TRBV28; cdr3_aa: ASSLESGQGLLQANVLT
j_call: TRBJ1-1; v_call: TRBV19; cdr3_aa: ASSIEAGANTEAF
j_call: TRBJ2-7; v_call: TRBV15; cdr3_aa: ATSTLRGKSYEQY
j_call: TRBJ2-7; v_call: TRBV20-1; cdr3_aa: SARKQGSYEQY
j_call: TRBJ1-1; v_call: TRBV6-1; cdr3_aa: ASRGVGNTEAF
j_call: TRBJ1-1; v_call: TRBV24-1; cdr3_aa: ATSDGQEEAF